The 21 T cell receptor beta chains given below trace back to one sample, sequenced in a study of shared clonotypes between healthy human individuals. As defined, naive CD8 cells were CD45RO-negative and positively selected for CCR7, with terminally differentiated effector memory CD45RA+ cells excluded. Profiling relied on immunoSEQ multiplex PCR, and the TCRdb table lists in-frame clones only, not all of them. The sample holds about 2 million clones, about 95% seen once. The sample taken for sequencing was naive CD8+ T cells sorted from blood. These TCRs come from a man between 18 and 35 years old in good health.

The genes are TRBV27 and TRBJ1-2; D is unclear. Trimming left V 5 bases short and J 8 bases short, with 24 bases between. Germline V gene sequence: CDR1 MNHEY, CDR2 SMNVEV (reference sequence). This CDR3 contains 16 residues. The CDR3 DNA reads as TGTGCCAGCAGTCGAACAGAACCCCTGGGTATATGGGGCTACACCTTC. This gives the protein CASSRTEPLGIWGYTF.

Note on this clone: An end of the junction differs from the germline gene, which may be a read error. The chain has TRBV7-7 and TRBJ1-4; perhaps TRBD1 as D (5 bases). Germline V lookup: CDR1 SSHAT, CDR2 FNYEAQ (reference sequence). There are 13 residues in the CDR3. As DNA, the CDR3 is TGTGCTAGCAGCTCCAGGGTGGGTGAAAAACTGTTTTTT. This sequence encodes CASSSRVGEKLFF.

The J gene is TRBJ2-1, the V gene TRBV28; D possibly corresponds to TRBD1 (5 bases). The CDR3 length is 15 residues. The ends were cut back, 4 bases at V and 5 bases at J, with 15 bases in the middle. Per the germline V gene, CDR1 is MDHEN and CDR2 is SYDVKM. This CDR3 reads CASSSRFGANNEQFF. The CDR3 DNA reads TGTGCCAGCAGTTCCCGGTTTGGGGCCAACAATGAGCAGTTCTTC.

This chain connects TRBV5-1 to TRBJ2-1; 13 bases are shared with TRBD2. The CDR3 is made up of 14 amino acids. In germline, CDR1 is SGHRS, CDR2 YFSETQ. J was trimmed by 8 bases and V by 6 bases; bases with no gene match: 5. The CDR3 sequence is CASMGLAGIDEQFF. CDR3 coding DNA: TGCGCCAGCATGGGACTAGCGGGGATTGATGAGCAGTTCTTC.

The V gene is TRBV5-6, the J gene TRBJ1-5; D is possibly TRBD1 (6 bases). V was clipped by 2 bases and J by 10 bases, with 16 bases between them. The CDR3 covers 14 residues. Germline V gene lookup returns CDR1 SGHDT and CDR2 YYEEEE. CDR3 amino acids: CASSLQGSGTPQHF. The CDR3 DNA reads TGTGCCAGCAGCTTACAGGGTTCGGGGACCCCCCAGCATTTT.

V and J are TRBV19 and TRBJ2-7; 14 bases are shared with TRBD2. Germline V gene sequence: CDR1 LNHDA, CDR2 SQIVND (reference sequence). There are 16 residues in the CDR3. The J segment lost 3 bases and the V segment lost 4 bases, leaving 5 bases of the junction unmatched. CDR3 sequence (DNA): TGTGCCAGTAGTAATCCGGGACTAGCGGGGGACTACGAGCAGTACTTC. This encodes CASSNPGLAGDYEQYF.

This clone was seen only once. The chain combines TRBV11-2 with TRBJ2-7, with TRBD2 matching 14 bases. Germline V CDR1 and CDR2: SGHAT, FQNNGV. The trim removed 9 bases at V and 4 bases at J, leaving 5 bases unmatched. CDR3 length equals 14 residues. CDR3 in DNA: TGTGCCAGGAGACTAGCGGGAGGGCCGTACGAGCAGTACTTC. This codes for CARRLAGGPYEQYF.

The CDR3 region has the DNA TGTGCCAGCAGCGCCCTCCTTAGCGCCCAGGCCCAGTACTTC. This encodes CASSALLSAQAQYF. The chain employs TRBV2 and TRBJ2-5, with a weak D call TRBD2 (5 bases). Germline lookup yields CDR1 SNHLY and CDR2 FYNNEI. The CDR3 is made up of 14 amino acids. Deletions cut 6 bases from V and 9 bases from J, with 20 bases between.

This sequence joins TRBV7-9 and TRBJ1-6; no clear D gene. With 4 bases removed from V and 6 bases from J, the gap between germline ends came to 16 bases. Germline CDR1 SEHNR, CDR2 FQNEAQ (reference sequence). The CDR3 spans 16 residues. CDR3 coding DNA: TGTGCCAGCAGCTCCCCCGGGATCGGTGGTAATTCACCCCTCCACTTT. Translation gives CASSSPGIGGNSPLHF.

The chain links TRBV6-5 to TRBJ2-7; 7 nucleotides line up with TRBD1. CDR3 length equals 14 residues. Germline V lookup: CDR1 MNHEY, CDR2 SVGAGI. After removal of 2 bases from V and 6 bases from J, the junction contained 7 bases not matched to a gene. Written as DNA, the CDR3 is TGTGCCAGCAGTTACGGGGACAGTTATGGCGAGCAGTACTTC. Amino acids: CASSYGDSYGEQYF.

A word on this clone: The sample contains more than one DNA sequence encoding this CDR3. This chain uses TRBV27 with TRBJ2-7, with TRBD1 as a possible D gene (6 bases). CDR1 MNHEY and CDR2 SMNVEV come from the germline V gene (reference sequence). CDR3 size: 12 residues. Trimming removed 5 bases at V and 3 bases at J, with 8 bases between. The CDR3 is CASSPTGYEQYF. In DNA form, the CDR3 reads TGTGCCAGCAGTCCGACAGGCTACGAGCAGTACTTC.

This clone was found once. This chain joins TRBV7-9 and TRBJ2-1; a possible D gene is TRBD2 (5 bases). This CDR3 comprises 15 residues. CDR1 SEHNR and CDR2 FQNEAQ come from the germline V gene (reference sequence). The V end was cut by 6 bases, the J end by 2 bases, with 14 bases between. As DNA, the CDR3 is TGTGCCAGCAGAGGTCCGGGATTAGCCTACAATGAGCAGTTCTTC. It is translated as CASRGPGLAYNEQFF.

CDR3 sequence: CASSPPGGLAKNIQYF. The CDR3 DNA reads TGTGCCAGCAGTCCCCCCGGGGGCCTAGCCAAAAACATTCAGTACTTC. The chain links TRBV28 to TRBJ2-4, with D perhaps TRBD1 or TRBD2 (6 bases each). V lost 5 bases, J lost 0 bases, and 14 bases lay in between. The germline gives CDR1 MDHEN, CDR2 SYDVKM. The CDR3 totals 16 residues.

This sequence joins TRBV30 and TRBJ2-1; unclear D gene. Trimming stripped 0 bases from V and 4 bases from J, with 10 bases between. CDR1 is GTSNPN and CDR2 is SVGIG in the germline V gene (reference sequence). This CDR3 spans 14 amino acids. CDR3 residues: CAWSVWGSYNEQFF. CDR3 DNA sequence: TGTGCCTGGAGTGTCTGGGGATCGTACAATGAGCAGTTCTTC.

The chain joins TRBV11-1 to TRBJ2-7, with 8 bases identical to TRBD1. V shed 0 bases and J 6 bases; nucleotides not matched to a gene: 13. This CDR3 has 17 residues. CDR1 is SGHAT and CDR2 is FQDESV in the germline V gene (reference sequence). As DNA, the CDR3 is TGTGCCAGCAGCTTAGCGCCGGTGTGGCAGGGGGCCGGCGAGCAGTACTTC. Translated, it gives CASSLAPVWQGAGEQYF.

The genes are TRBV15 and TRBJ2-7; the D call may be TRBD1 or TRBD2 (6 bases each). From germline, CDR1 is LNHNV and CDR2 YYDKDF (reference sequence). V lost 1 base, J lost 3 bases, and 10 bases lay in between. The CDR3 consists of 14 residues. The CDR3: CATSRGGADYEQYF. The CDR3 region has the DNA TGTGCCACCAGCAGAGGGGGGGCGGACTACGAGCAGTACTTC.

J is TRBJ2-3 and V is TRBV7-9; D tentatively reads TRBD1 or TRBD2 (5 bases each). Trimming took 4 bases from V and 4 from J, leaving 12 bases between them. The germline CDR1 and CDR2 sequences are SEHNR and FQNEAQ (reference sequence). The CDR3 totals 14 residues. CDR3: CASSSGRDADTQYF. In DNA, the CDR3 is TGTGCCAGCAGCTCGGGACGCGACGCAGATACGCAGTATTTT.

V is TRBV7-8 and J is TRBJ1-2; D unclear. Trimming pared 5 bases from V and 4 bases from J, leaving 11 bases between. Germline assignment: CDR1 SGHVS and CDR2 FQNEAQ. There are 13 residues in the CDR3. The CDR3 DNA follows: TGTGCCAGCAGCCCCTCGGGAGCCTATGGCTACACCTTC. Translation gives CASSPSGAYGYTF. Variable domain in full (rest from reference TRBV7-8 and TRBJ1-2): GAGVSQSPRYKVAKRGQDVALRCDPISGHVSLFWYQQALGQGPEFLTYFQNEAQLDKSGLPSDRFFAERPEGSVSTLKIQRTQQEDSAVYLCASSPSGAYGYTFGSGTRLTVV.

CDR3 DNA: TGTGCCAGCTCACCAGGAGGGGGCCCCGTCATTGGCTACACCTTC. It yields the protein CASSPGGGPVIGYTF. The rearrangement uses TRBV18 and TRBJ1-2; 7 nucleotides line up with TRBD1. The germline V gene encodes CDR1 KGHSH and CDR2 LQKENI. Trimming cost V 2 bases and J 7 bases; bases outside gene matches: 10. CDR3 length: 15 amino acids. Using reference TRBV18 and TRBJ1-2 for the parts outside the CDR3, the full variable domain is NAGVMQNPRHLVRRRGQEARLRCSPMKGHSHVYWYRQLPEEGLKFMVYLQKENIIDESGMPKERFSAEFPKEGPSILRIQQVVRGDSAAYFCASSPGGGPVIGYTFGSGTRLTVV.

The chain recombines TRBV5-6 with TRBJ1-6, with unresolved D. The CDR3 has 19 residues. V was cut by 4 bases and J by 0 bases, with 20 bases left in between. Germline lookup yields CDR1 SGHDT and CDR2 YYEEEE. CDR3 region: CASSGAWENLSSYNSPLHF. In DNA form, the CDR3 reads TGTGCCAGCAGCGGTGCGTGGGAGAACCTAAGCTCCTATAATTCACCCCTCCACTTT. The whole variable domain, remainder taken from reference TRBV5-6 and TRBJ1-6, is DAGVTQSPTHLIKTRGQQVTLRCSPKSGHDTVSWYQQALGQGPQFIFQYYEEEERQRGNFPDRFSGHQFPNYSSELNVNALLLGDSALYLCASSGAWENLSSYNSPLHFGNGTRLTVT.

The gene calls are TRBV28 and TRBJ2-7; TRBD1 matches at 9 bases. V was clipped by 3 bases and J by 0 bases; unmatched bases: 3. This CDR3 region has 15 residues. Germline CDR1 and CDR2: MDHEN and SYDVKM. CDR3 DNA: TGTGCCAGCAGTTTGGGACAGGGTAGCTCCTACGAGCAGTACTTC. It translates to CASSLGQGSSYEQYF.